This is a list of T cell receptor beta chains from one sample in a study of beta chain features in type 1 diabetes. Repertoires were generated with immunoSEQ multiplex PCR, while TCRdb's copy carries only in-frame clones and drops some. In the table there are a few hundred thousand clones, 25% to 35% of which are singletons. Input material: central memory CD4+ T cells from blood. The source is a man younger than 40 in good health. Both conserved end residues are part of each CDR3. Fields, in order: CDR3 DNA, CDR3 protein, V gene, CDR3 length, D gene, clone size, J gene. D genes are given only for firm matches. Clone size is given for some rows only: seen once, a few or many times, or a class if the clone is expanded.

cdr3_nt: TGTGCCAGCAGTCCGGCTAGCGCGGGTCACTACGAGCAGTACTTC
cdr3_aa: CASSPASAGHYEQYF
v_call: TRBV6-5
cdr3_length: 15
d_call: -
clone_size: -
j_call: TRBJ2-7

cdr3_nt: TGCGCCAGCAGCCCGACAGGCACGGCAGAGACCCAGTACTTC
cdr3_aa: CASSPTGTAETQYF
v_call: TRBV5-1
cdr3_length: 14
d_call: -
clone_size: few
j_call: TRBJ2-5

cdr3_nt: TGTGCCAGCAGCTTAGCTGAGTCTGGCCTCCACGAGCAGTACTTC
cdr3_aa: CASSLAESGLHEQYF
v_call: TRBV7-8
cdr3_length: 15
d_call: -
clone_size: few
j_call: TRBJ2-7

cdr3_nt: TGTGCCTGGACTAGCGGCCCCTACAATGAGCAGTTCTTC
cdr3_aa: CAWTSGPYNEQFF
v_call: TRBV30
cdr3_length: 13
d_call: TRBD2
clone_size: -
j_call: TRBJ2-1

cdr3_nt: TGCGCCAGCAGCCAAGATCTGGGCGGGAGTAGGAGAGCCGCCGGGGAGCTGTTTTTT
cdr3_aa: CASSQDLGGSRRAAGELFF
v_call: TRBV4-3
cdr3_length: 19
d_call: TRBD2
clone_size: -
j_call: TRBJ2-2

cdr3_nt: TGTGCCTGGAGTGTTGGGCTACAATCAGATACGCAGTATTTT
cdr3_aa: CAWSVGLQSDTQYF
v_call: TRBV30
cdr3_length: 14
d_call: -
clone_size: -
j_call: TRBJ2-3

cdr3_nt: TGCGCCAGCAACGCGGGGGGCGCGAACACTGAAGCTTTCTTT
cdr3_aa: CASNAGGANTEAFF
v_call: TRBV5-1
cdr3_length: 14
d_call: -
clone_size: few
j_call: TRBJ1-1

cdr3_nt: TGCGCCAGCAGCGGCCTGGGACAGGGGAGGGAGACCCAGTACTTC
cdr3_aa: CASSGLGQGRETQYF
v_call: TRBV5-1
cdr3_length: 15
d_call: TRBD1
clone_size: few
j_call: TRBJ2-5

cdr3_nt: TGTGCCAGCACTTTGCGTTCAAGAGTTGAAGCTTTCTTT
cdr3_aa: CASTLRSRVEAFF
v_call: TRBV28
cdr3_length: 13
d_call: -
clone_size: -
j_call: TRBJ1-1

cdr3_nt: TGTGCCAGCCGAGATGCTAACTATGGCTACACCTTC
cdr3_aa: CASRDANYGYTF
v_call: TRBV27
cdr3_length: 12
d_call: -
clone_size: -
j_call: TRBJ1-2

cdr3_nt: TGTGCCATCAGTGAGGTCCCAGGCAATCAGCCCCAGCATTTT
cdr3_aa: CAISEVPGNQPQHF
v_call: TRBV10-3
cdr3_length: 14
d_call: -
clone_size: -
j_call: TRBJ1-5

cdr3_nt: TGCAGCGTTGGTCCCAACTACACCTTC
cdr3_aa: CSVGPNYTF
v_call: TRBV29-1
cdr3_length: 9
d_call: -
clone_size: -
j_call: TRBJ1-2

cdr3_nt: TGTGCCAGCAGCGTCGGACAGCAGTCCTACGAGCAGTACTTC
cdr3_aa: CASSVGQQSYEQYF
v_call: TRBV9
cdr3_length: 14
d_call: -
clone_size: -
j_call: TRBJ2-7

cdr3_nt: TGCGCCAGCAGTCGGGGACTAGCGGGAGCCTACGAGCAGTACTTC
cdr3_aa: CASSRGLAGAYEQYF
v_call: TRBV5-1
cdr3_length: 15
d_call: TRBD2
clone_size: -
j_call: TRBJ2-7

cdr3_nt: TGTGCCAGCAGCCAAGGAGTGACGGGAGCCACAGATACGCAGTATTTT
cdr3_aa: CASSQGVTGATDTQYF
v_call: TRBV4-2
cdr3_length: 16
d_call: -
clone_size: -
j_call: TRBJ2-3

cdr3_nt: TGTGCCTGGAGTACGAACAGGATTATGGCTTTCTTT
cdr3_aa: CAWSTNRIMAFF
v_call: TRBV30
cdr3_length: 12
d_call: -
clone_size: -
j_call: TRBJ1-1

cdr3_nt: TGTGCCAGCAGCTTAGGAGTGGCGGGGGGGGCAGATACGCAGTATTTT
cdr3_aa: CASSLGVAGGADTQYF
v_call: TRBV7-7
cdr3_length: 16
d_call: TRBD2
clone_size: -
j_call: TRBJ2-3

cdr3_nt: TGTGCCAGCGGGACAGGGGGCCTCCTCAAAGAGACCCAGTACTTC
cdr3_aa: CASGTGGLLKETQYF
v_call: TRBV25-1
cdr3_length: 15
d_call: TRBD1
clone_size: -
j_call: TRBJ2-5

cdr3_nt: TGTGCCAGCTCACTGGGACTCCTGTCCTACGAGCAGTACTTC
cdr3_aa: CASSLGLLSYEQYF
v_call: TRBV18
cdr3_length: 14
d_call: -
clone_size: -
j_call: TRBJ2-7

cdr3_nt: TGTGCCAGCAGCTGGGACAGCCTTAGCACAGATACGCAGTATTTT
cdr3_aa: CASSWDSLSTDTQYF
v_call: TRBV7-2
cdr3_length: 15
d_call: TRBD1
clone_size: few
j_call: TRBJ2-3

cdr3_nt: TGTGCCAGCAGCCACACCATGGGGGGAAATCAGCCCCAGCATTTT
cdr3_aa: CASSHTMGGNQPQHF
v_call: TRBV11-2
cdr3_length: 15
d_call: -
clone_size: -
j_call: TRBJ1-5

cdr3_nt: TGTGCCAGCAGTTTAGGGTGGCGGGAGGGGATTGAGACCCAGTACTTC
cdr3_aa: CASSLGWREGIETQYF
v_call: TRBV27
cdr3_length: 16
d_call: TRBD2
clone_size: -
j_call: TRBJ2-5

cdr3_nt: TGTGCCAGCAATCTTCAGGGCCTAGCCCTTTACAATGAGCAGTTCTTC
cdr3_aa: CASNLQGLALYNEQFF
v_call: TRBV27
cdr3_length: 16
d_call: -
clone_size: few
j_call: TRBJ2-1

cdr3_nt: TGTGCCAGCAGCTTAGTTCTGGGGAGGGTTGGCGGCACAGATACGCAGTATTTT
cdr3_aa: CASSLVLGRVGGTDTQYF
v_call: TRBV7-2
cdr3_length: 18
d_call: TRBD2
clone_size: -
j_call: TRBJ2-3

cdr3_nt: TGTGCCAGCAGCTTAGCACAACGGGGGTCACCCCTCCACTTT
cdr3_aa: CASSLAQRGSPLHF
v_call: TRBV7-2
cdr3_length: 14
d_call: -
clone_size: -
j_call: TRBJ1-6

cdr3_nt: TGCGCCAGCAGCCAAGGGATTGGGGAGACCCAGTACTTC
cdr3_aa: CASSQGIGETQYF
v_call: TRBV4-3
cdr3_length: 13
d_call: -
clone_size: many
j_call: TRBJ2-5

cdr3_nt: TGTGCCAGCAGCTCATATTGGGGCGTCGCCTACGAGCAGTACTTC
cdr3_aa: CASSSYWGVAYEQYF
v_call: TRBV11-2
cdr3_length: 15
d_call: -
clone_size: -
j_call: TRBJ2-7

cdr3_nt: TGTGCCCAAGGGGGTGGCACCGGGGAGCTGTTTTTT
cdr3_aa: CAQGGGTGELFF
v_call: TRBV27
cdr3_length: 12
d_call: -
clone_size: few
j_call: TRBJ2-2

cdr3_nt: TGTGCCAGCAAAGCAGGTCTGGTTGGTGAAAAACTGTTTTTT
cdr3_aa: CASKAGLVGEKLFF
v_call: TRBV2
cdr3_length: 14
d_call: -
clone_size: -
j_call: TRBJ1-4

cdr3_nt: TGTGCCAGCAGCTCCCTCTCCGACAGACGCGAGCAGTACTTC
cdr3_aa: CASSSLSDRREQYF
v_call: TRBV7-2
cdr3_length: 14
d_call: -
clone_size: -
j_call: TRBJ2-7

cdr3_nt: TGTGCCACCAGCAGGGAACAGGGGGCAACCTACGAGCAGTACTTC
cdr3_aa: CATSREQGATYEQYF
v_call: TRBV15
cdr3_length: 15
d_call: TRBD1
clone_size: -
j_call: TRBJ2-7

cdr3_nt: TGTGCCAGCAGTTACCTCGGACGATACACAGATACGCAGTATTTT
cdr3_aa: CASSYLGRYTDTQYF
v_call: TRBV6-6
cdr3_length: 15
d_call: -
clone_size: few
j_call: TRBJ2-3

cdr3_nt: TGTGCCTGGAGAGACCGACAGGGTGGTTCACCCCTCCACTTT
cdr3_aa: CAWRDRQGGSPLHF
v_call: TRBV30
cdr3_length: 14
d_call: TRBD1
clone_size: once
j_call: TRBJ1-6

cdr3_nt: TGTGCCAGCAGGAACACTGGAGATACGCAGTATTTT
cdr3_aa: CASRNTGDTQYF
v_call: TRBV2
cdr3_length: 12
d_call: -
clone_size: few
j_call: TRBJ2-3

cdr3_nt: TGTGCCAGCAGTGCCGGGCACAGCAAGATTGAAGCTTTCTTT
cdr3_aa: CASSAGHSKIEAFF
v_call: TRBV6-1
cdr3_length: 14
d_call: -
clone_size: -
j_call: TRBJ1-1

cdr3_nt: TGTGCCAGCAGCTTAGAAGCCATAGCAGGCTACACCTTC
cdr3_aa: CASSLEAIAGYTF
v_call: TRBV7-9
cdr3_length: 13
d_call: -
clone_size: few
j_call: TRBJ1-2

cdr3_nt: TGTGCCAGCAGCAAAGAGGGGGCTAGCGGAGGGGTTTGGGAGCAGTACTTC
cdr3_aa: CASSKEGASGGVWEQYF
v_call: TRBV21-1
cdr3_length: 17
d_call: -
clone_size: many
j_call: TRBJ2-7

cdr3_nt: TGTGCCAGCAGCTTAGGATCGGAAAACTATGGCTACACCTTC
cdr3_aa: CASSLGSENYGYTF
v_call: TRBV7-2
cdr3_length: 14
d_call: -
clone_size: -
j_call: TRBJ1-2

cdr3_nt: TGTGCCAGCAGCCTCTCACCGGCGACCGGCACAGATACGCAGTATTTT
cdr3_aa: CASSLSPATGTDTQYF
v_call: TRBV13
cdr3_length: 16
d_call: -
clone_size: -
j_call: TRBJ2-3

cdr3_nt: TGTGCCTGGAGTTGGTGGGGGATTAACACCGGGGAGCTGTTTTTT
cdr3_aa: CAWSWWGINTGELFF
v_call: TRBV30
cdr3_length: 15
d_call: -
clone_size: few
j_call: TRBJ2-2